This T cell receptor beta chain was recovered during a study of OX40 agonist ivuxolimab in advanced cancers. From germline, CDR1 is MNHNS and CDR2 SASEGT. This CDR3 has 14 residues. J gave up 3 bases and V 11 bases, and 13 bases lay outside the gene matches. TCRdb's table, derived via immunoSEQ multiplex PCR, lists solely in-frame clones and lacks some. The sample comprises about 71,000 clones, 85% to 95% of which are singletons, and more than 15% rests with the top ten. This receptor was identified in an adult with an advanced solid tumor such as melanoma, head and neck, liver or kidney cancer. Sequenced material: CD4+ or CD8+ T cells sorted from blood, taken in a trial of the OX40 agonist ivuxolimab. The chain employs TRBV6-1 and TRBJ2-7, with TRBD1 matching over 7 bases. Here the CDR3 DNA reads TGTGCCTCTGCCGAGGGACAGACGTACTACGAGCAGTACTTC. This translates into CASAEGQTYYEQYF.